A single sample gave rise to the 15 T cell receptor beta chains below, sequenced in a study of OX40 agonist ivuxolimab in advanced cancers. Sequencing used immunoSEQ multiplex PCR; TCRdb keeps in-frame clones, though not all of them. The sample consists of roughly 100,000 clones, about four fifths of them appearing once. The sequencing here drew on CD4+ or CD8+ T cells sorted from blood, taken in a trial of the OX40 agonist ivuxolimab. Receptors originate from an adult with an advanced solid tumor such as melanoma, head and neck, liver or kidney cancer.

CDR3 in amino acids: CASSPGRQETQYF. Here the CDR3 DNA reads TGTGCCAGCTCACCGGGGAGACAAGAGACCCAGTACTTC. The J gene is TRBJ2-5, the V gene TRBV18, with TRBD2 as a possible D gene (5 bases). The CDR3 totals 13 residues. Germline lookup yields CDR1 KGHSH and CDR2 LQKENI. V was clipped by 3 bases and J by 2 bases, with 7 bases between them.

This chain connects TRBV7-2 to TRBJ1-4; tentatively, D is TRBD1 (5 bases). CDR3 length: 15 amino acids. Germline assignment: CDR1 SGHTA and CDR2 FQGNSA. The V end lost 0 bases, the J end lost 6 bases, and 11 bases lay between the germline ends. The CDR3 here is CASSLAGRYYEKLFF. Written as DNA, the CDR3 is TGTGCCAGCAGCTTAGCGGGGCGATATTATGAAAAACTGTTTTTT.

This clone turned up a few times. The J gene is TRBJ2-2, the V gene TRBV28; 15 bases fit TRBD2. Germline V gene data show CDR1 as MDHEN and CDR2 as SYDVKM. Trimming took 4 bases from V and 3 from J; bases not matched to a gene: 6. The CDR3 is made up of 18 amino acids. The CDR3 DNA sequence: TGTGCCAGCAGTTCGGTCGGGACTAGCGGGAGGTACACCGGGGAGCTGTTTTTT. Translating it yields CASSSVGTSGRYTGELFF. The whole variable domain, filled in from reference TRBV28 and TRBJ2-2, reads DVKVTQSSRYLVKRTGEKVFLECVQDMDHENMFWYRQDPGLGLRLIYFSYDVKMKEKGDIPEGYSVSREKKERFSLILESASTNQTSMYLCASSSVGTSGRYTGELFFGEGSRLTVL.

The J gene is TRBJ2-7, the V gene TRBV5-1; 12 bases match TRBD1. The CDR3 length is 15 residues. From germline, CDR1 is SGHRS and CDR2 YFSETQ. J was trimmed by 7 bases and V by 4 bases; bases with no gene match: 9. In nucleotides, the CDR3 is TGCGCCAGCAGCAGATCGGGGACAGGGGGCGGGGAGCAGTACTTC. This gives the protein CASSRSGTGGGEQYF.

The J gene is TRBJ2-3, the V gene TRBV28, with D perhaps TRBD2 (6 bases). CDR3 length: 16 amino acids. V gave up 6 bases and J gave up 6 bases, with 22 bases separating them. Germline V lookup: CDR1 MDHEN, CDR2 SYDVKM. The CDR3 sequence is CASSSVGRGYRDTQYF. The CDR3, as DNA: TGTGCCAGCAGCTCGGTGGGGCGGGGTTATAGGGATACGCAGTATTTT.

This CDR3 reads CASSEWGRGTDTQYF. For the CDR3, the DNA is TGCGCCAGCAGTGAATGGGGACGGGGCACAGATACGCAGTATTTT. J is TRBJ2-3 and V is TRBV10-2; D is possibly TRBD1 or TRBD2 (5 bases each). The CDR3 is made up of 15 amino acids. The germline V gene has CDR1 WSHSY and CDR2 SAAADI. The V end was cut by 3 bases, the J end by 1 base, with 11 bases between.

This sequence joins TRBV11-1 and TRBJ1-2, with a possible D match to TRBD1 (6 bases). The CDR3 consists of 14 residues. Trimming took off 5 bases at V and 8 bases at J, with 18 bases between the two ends. Per germline, CDR1 SGHAT and CDR2 FQDESV (reference sequence). For the CDR3, the DNA is TGTGCCAGCAGCCAGACACAGGGTTATGGAGGCTACACCTTC. It yields the protein CASSQTQGYGGYTF.

This clone was picked up one time. V and J are TRBV18 and TRBJ1-2; D gene ambiguous. The CDR3 covers 19 residues. Trimming took 5 bases from V and 8 from J, leaving 33 bases between them. Germline V gene data show CDR1 as KGHSH and CDR2 as LQKENI. DNA for the CDR3: TGTGCCAGCTCAGCCGTGAGGGAAAGAGCGGACTCCCCGGGGAGAGGCTACACCTTC. Its translation is CASSAVRERADSPGRGYTF.

The chain has TRBV6-6 and TRBJ1-3; no firm D call. Trimming pared 6 bases from V and 5 bases from J, leaving 14 bases between. This CDR3 spans 14 amino acids. CDR1 and CDR2 from the germline V gene are MNHNY and SVGAGI (reference sequence). CDR3 loop: CASSKEEVRNTIYF. CDR3 coding DNA: TGTGCCAGCAGCAAAGAAGAGGTACGAAACACCATATATTTT.

The V gene is TRBV18, the J gene TRBJ2-5; the match to TRBD2 covers 10 bases. The V segment lost 0 bases and the J segment 4 bases; nucleotides outside the gene matches: 5. Germline-derived CDR1 and CDR2 are KGHSH and LQKENI. The CDR3 is made up of 16 amino acids. Here the CDR3 DNA reads TGTGCCAGCTCACCACCGGCTAGCGGGGGAGGAGAGACCCAGTACTTC. As protein: CASSPPASGGGETQYF.

V is TRBV19 and J is TRBJ1-2, with 10 positions matching TRBD1. The CDR3 has 15 amino acids. Trimming took 4 bases from V and 6 from J; bases not matched to a gene: 8. Germline V CDR1 and CDR2: LNHDA, SQIVND (reference sequence). The CDR3 here is CASSTLWDRGDGYTF. The CDR3 region has the DNA TGTGCCAGTAGTACGCTCTGGGACAGGGGAGATGGCTACACCTTC. Full variable domain (remainder filled in from reference TRBV19 and TRBJ1-2): DGGITQSPKYLFRKEGQNVTLSCEQNLNHDAMYWYRQDPGQGLRLIYYSQIVNDFQKGDIAEGYSVSREKKESFPLTVTSAQKNPTAFYLCASSTLWDRGDGYTFGSGTRLTVV.

This chain connects TRBV7-6 to TRBJ2-3; 9 bases line up with TRBD2. V was clipped by 2 bases and J by 4 bases; unmatched bases: 10. This CDR3 contains 17 residues. Germline-derived CDR1 and CDR2 are SGHVS and FNYEAQ. CDR3 region: CASSLRAGGQKADTQYF. CDR3 bases: TGTGCCAGCAGCTTAAGGGCGGGGGGGCAGAAGGCAGATACGCAGTATTTT.

This clone came up a few times. The chain combines TRBV28 with TRBJ2-3; TRBD1 or TRBD2 may be the D gene (5 bases each). The germline V gene has CDR1 MDHEN and CDR2 SYDVKM. Trimming removed 4 bases from V and 2 bases from J, with 19 bases in between. The CDR3 consists of 17 residues. CDR3 amino acids: CASSSTGAKANTDTQYF. The CDR3 DNA follows: TGTGCCAGCAGTTCGACCGGGGCAAAAGCTAACACAGATACGCAGTATTTT.

Comment on this clone: This specimen includes other DNA sequences encoding the same CDR3. The gene calls are TRBV7-3 and TRBJ2-3; D ambiguous. V was clipped by 2 bases and J by 3 bases, with 6 bases between them. The CDR3 is 13 residues long. The V gene's germline CDR1 is SGHTA and CDR2 FQGTGA. CDR3 protein: CASSLVVTDTQYF. CDR3 DNA sequence: TGTGCCAGCAGCTTAGTAGTGACAGATACGCAGTATTTT.

This chain connects TRBV7-9 to TRBJ1-6, with 7 bases matching TRBD1. Germline V gives CDR1 SEHNR, CDR2 FQNEAQ (reference sequence). V was clipped by 1 base and J by 8 bases; unmatched bases: 5. This CDR3 is built from 15 residues. The CDR3 is CASSLVQGGYSPLHF. DNA of the CDR3: TGTGCCAGCAGCTTAGTGCAGGGGGGGTATTCACCCCTCCACTTT.